Listed below are T cell receptor beta chains from one sample, sequenced in a study of T cells after yellow fever vaccination. TCRdb called the 5' RACE reads again in MiXCR, with one record for every CDR3 protein. Of under 350,000 distinct CDR3 sequences in the sample, over 3.5% were seen once. Sequencing was performed on PBMCs, taken 5 days after the yellow fever booster vaccination. The source is a man between 18 and 29 years old who received the YFV17D yellow fever vaccine. CDR3s include the opening cysteine and the closing phenylalanine or tryptophan. Fields, in order: CDR3 protein, CDR3 DNA, clone size, D gene, V gene, J gene. D genes are given only for firm matches. Size is stated for part of the rows, as once, few or many counts, or as a class when the clone is expanded.

cdr3_aa: CASGRLAGDQETQYF; cdr3_nt: TGTGCCAGCGGGAGACTAGCGGGGGACCAAGAGACCCAGTACTTC; clone_size: .; d_call: TRBD2; v_call: TRBV27; j_call: TRBJ2-5
cdr3_aa: CASSRTVAGALTDTQYF; cdr3_nt: TGTGCCAGCAGCCGAACAGTAGCGGGGGCCCTAACAGATACGCAGTATTTT; clone_size: few; d_call: TRBD2; v_call: TRBV7-6; j_call: TRBJ2-3
cdr3_aa: CASSQGYNYGYTF; cdr3_nt: TGCGCCAGCAGCCAAGGATATAACTATGGCTACACCTTC; clone_size: many; d_call: .; v_call: TRBV4-3; j_call: TRBJ1-2
cdr3_aa: CASSQEGRVGNEKLFF; cdr3_nt: TGTGCCAGCAGCCAAGAGGGTCGGGTGGGGAATGAAAAACTGTTTTTT; clone_size: few; d_call: .; v_call: TRBV4-2; j_call: TRBJ1-4
cdr3_aa: CSARAFRGATYSNQPQHF; cdr3_nt: TGCAGTGCTAGAGCTTTCCGGGGCGCCACATATAGCAATCAGCCCCAGCATTTT; clone_size: .; d_call: .; v_call: TRBV20-1; j_call: TRBJ1-5
cdr3_aa: CASSQVVNQPQHF; cdr3_nt: TGCGCCAGCAGCCAAGTGGTCAATCAGCCCCAGCATTTT; clone_size: .; d_call: .; v_call: TRBV4-1; j_call: TRBJ1-5
cdr3_aa: CAKPPGPREDEQFF; cdr3_nt: TGTGCCAAACCACCGGGCCCCAGGGAGGATGAGCAGTTCTTC; clone_size: many; d_call: .; v_call: TRBV7-9; j_call: TRBJ2-1
cdr3_aa: CASSGGQVREKLFF; cdr3_nt: TGCGCCAGCAGCGGGGGACAGGTTCGGGAAAAACTGTTTTTT; clone_size: few; d_call: TRBD1; v_call: TRBV5-1; j_call: TRBJ1-4
cdr3_aa: CASSSQGPDTEAFF; cdr3_nt: TGTGCCAGCAGCTCCCAGGGGCCTGACACTGAAGCTTTCTTT; clone_size: few; d_call: .; v_call: TRBV7-3; j_call: TRBJ1-1
cdr3_aa: CSVEFGGFEAFF; cdr3_nt: TGCAGCGTTGAATTCGGTGGGTTTGAAGCTTTCTTT; clone_size: .; d_call: .; v_call: TRBV29-1; j_call: TRBJ1-1
cdr3_aa: CASSMLGTNPQETQYF; cdr3_nt: TGTGCCAGCAGCATGTTAGGGACTAACCCCCAAGAGACCCAGTACTTC; clone_size: many; d_call: TRBD2; v_call: TRBV7-2; j_call: TRBJ2-5
cdr3_aa: CSARGEATKNIQYF; cdr3_nt: TGCAGTGCTAGAGGGGAGGCAACCAAAAACATTCAGTACTTC; clone_size: many; d_call: .; v_call: TRBV20-1; j_call: TRBJ2-4
cdr3_aa: CAAGRGREAFF; cdr3_nt: TGTGCCGCGGGCAGGGGTCGAGAAGCTTTCTTT; clone_size: many; d_call: .; v_call: TRBV7-9; j_call: TRBJ1-1
cdr3_aa: CASSPGGGRQETQYF; cdr3_nt: TGTGCCAGCAGTCCGGGGGGGGGCCGCCAAGAGACCCAGTACTTC; clone_size: many; d_call: TRBD2; v_call: TRBV12-3/TRBV12-4; j_call: TRBJ2-5
cdr3_aa: CASRSPFTENTEAFF; cdr3_nt: TGCGCCAGCAGATCCCCGTTCACAGAGAACACTGAAGCTTTCTTT; clone_size: few; d_call: .; v_call: TRBV5-1; j_call: TRBJ1-1
cdr3_aa: CASSSDGFGNQPQHF; cdr3_nt: TGCGCCAGCAGCTCAGACGGTTTCGGGAATCAGCCCCAGCATTTT; clone_size: few; d_call: .; v_call: TRBV5-1; j_call: TRBJ1-5
cdr3_aa: CASSLKGGTDTQYF; cdr3_nt: TGCGCCAGCAGCTTGAAAGGGGGCACAGATACGCAGTATTTT; clone_size: many; d_call: .; v_call: TRBV5-1; j_call: TRBJ2-3
cdr3_aa: CASSSNGGANQETQYF; cdr3_nt: TGTGCCAGCAGCTCCAACGGGGGGGCGAACCAAGAGACCCAGTACTTC; clone_size: many; d_call: TRBD2; v_call: TRBV7-3; j_call: TRBJ2-5
cdr3_aa: CASSQLRGGEQYF; cdr3_nt: TGTGCCAGCAGCCAACTGCGGGGGGGAGAGCAGTACTTC; clone_size: few; d_call: TRBD2; v_call: TRBV3-1; j_call: TRBJ2-7
cdr3_aa: CASSLLGQGYGYTF; cdr3_nt: TGTGCCAGCAGCTTATTGGGACAGGGCTATGGCTACACCTTC; clone_size: many; d_call: TRBD1; v_call: TRBV11-2; j_call: TRBJ1-2
cdr3_aa: CSVDGTLYHYNEQFF; cdr3_nt: TGCAGCGTTGATGGCACCCTCTACCACTACAATGAGCAGTTCTTC; clone_size: many; d_call: .; v_call: TRBV29-1; j_call: TRBJ2-1
cdr3_aa: CSARDPGRGGTDTQYF; cdr3_nt: TGCAGTGCTAGAGATCCAGGTCGGGGCGGCACAGATACGCAGTATTTT; clone_size: .; d_call: .; v_call: TRBV20-1; j_call: TRBJ2-3
cdr3_aa: CASNRDSIQETQYF; cdr3_nt: TGTGCCAGCAACAGGGACAGCATCCAAGAGACCCAGTACTTC; clone_size: .; d_call: TRBD1; v_call: TRBV11-2; j_call: TRBJ2-5
cdr3_aa: CASSQGSGGDEKLFF; cdr3_nt: TGCGCCAGCAGCCAAGGGTCGGGCGGGGATGAAAAACTGTTTTTT; clone_size: many; d_call: .; v_call: TRBV4-1; j_call: TRBJ1-4
cdr3_aa: CGGLAGVNEQFF; cdr3_nt: TGTGGGGGACTAGCGGGGGTTAATGAGCAGTTCTTC; clone_size: .; d_call: TRBD2; v_call: TRBV30; j_call: TRBJ2-1
cdr3_aa: CASSKRTGGDGHEQYF; cdr3_nt: TGTGCCAGCAGCAAACGGACAGGGGGCGATGGTCACGAGCAGTACTTC; clone_size: .; d_call: .; v_call: TRBV21-1; j_call: TRBJ2-7
cdr3_aa: CASSSSDRFDNEQFF; cdr3_nt: TGCGCCAGCAGCTCCTCGGACAGGTTCGACAATGAGCAGTTCTTC; clone_size: .; d_call: TRBD1; v_call: TRBV4-3; j_call: TRBJ2-1
cdr3_aa: CASSEAGMPYNEQFF; cdr3_nt: TGTGCCAGCAGTGAAGCGGGGATGCCCTACAATGAGCAGTTCTTC; clone_size: many; d_call: .; v_call: TRBV2; j_call: TRBJ2-1
cdr3_aa: CASSLTGTGLDTQYF; cdr3_nt: TGTGCCAGTAGTCTCACCGGGACAGGGTTGGATACGCAGTATTTT; clone_size: many; d_call: TRBD1; v_call: TRBV19; j_call: TRBJ2-3